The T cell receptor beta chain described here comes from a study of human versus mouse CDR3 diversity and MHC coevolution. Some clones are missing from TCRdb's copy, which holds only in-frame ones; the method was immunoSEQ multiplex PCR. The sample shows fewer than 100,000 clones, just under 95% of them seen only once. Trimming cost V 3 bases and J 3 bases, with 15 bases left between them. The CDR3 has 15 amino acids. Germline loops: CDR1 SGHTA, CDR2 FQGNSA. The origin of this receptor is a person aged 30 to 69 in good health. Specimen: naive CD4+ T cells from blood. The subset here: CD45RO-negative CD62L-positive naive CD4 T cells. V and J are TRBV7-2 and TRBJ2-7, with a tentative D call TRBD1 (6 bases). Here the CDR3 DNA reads TGTGCCAGCAGCTTGAGCCAGGGGTCCAACTACGAGCAGTACTTC. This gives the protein CASSLSQGSNYEQYF.